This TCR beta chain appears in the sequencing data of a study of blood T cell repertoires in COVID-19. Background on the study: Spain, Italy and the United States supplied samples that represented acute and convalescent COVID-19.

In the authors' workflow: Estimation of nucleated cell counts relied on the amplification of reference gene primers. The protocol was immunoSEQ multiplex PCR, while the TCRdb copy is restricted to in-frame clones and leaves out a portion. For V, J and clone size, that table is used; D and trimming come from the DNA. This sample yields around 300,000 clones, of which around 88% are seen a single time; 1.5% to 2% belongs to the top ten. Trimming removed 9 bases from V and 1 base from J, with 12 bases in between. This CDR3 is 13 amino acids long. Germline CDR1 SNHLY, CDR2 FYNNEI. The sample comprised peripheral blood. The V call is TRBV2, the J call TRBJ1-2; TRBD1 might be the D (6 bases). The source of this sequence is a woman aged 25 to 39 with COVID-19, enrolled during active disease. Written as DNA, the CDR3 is TGTGCCAGAGGACAGAGAGATAACTATGGCTACACCTTC. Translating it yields CARGQRDNYGYTF.